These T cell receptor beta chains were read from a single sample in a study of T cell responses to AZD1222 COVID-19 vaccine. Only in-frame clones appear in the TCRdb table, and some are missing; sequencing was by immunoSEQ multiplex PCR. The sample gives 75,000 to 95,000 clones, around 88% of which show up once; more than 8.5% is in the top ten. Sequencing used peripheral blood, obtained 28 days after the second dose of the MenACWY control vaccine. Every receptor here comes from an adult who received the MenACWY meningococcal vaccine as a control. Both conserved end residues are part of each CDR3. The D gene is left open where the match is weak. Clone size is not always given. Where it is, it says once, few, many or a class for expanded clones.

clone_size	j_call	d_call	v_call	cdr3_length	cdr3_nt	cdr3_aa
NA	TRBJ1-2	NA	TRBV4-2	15	TGTGCCAGCAGCCAACGACAGGAAGACCCCTATGGCTACACCTTC	CASSQRQEDPYGYTF
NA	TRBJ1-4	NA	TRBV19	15	TGTGCCAGTAGTACTCAGGGAGGAGCTAATGAAAAACTGTTTTTT	CASSTQGGANEKLFF
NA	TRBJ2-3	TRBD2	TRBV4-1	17	TGCGCCAGCAGCCAACACCCTAGCGGGGTGACCACAGATACGCAGTATTTT	CASSQHPSGVTTDTQYF
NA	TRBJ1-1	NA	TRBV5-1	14	TGCGCCAGCAGCTTGGATGGTGGGGACACTGAAGCTTTCTTT	CASSLDGGDTEAFF
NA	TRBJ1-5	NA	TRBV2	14	TGTGCCAGCAGTGATAGTTATAGCAATCAGCCCCAGCATTTT	CASSDSYSNQPQHF
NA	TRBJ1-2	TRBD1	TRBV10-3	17	TGTGCCATCAGTGAGTCGGTTTCGCCAGGGGGGTCGTATGGCTACACCTTC	CAISESVSPGGSYGYTF
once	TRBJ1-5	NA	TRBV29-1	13	TGCAGCGTGGGGGAGGGTGGCAATCAGCCCCAGCATTTT	CSVGEGGNQPQHF
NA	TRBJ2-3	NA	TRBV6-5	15	TGTGCCAGCAGTTACGGAGTAGGGAGCACAGATACGCAGTATTTT	CASSYGVGSTDTQYF
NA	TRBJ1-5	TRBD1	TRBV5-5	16	TGTGCCAGCAGCTTGTTGGGACAGGGGAACGATCAGCCCCAGCATTTT	CASSLLGQGNDQPQHF
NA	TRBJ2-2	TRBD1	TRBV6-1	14	TGTGCCAGCAGTGAAACAGGGGTAACCGGGGAGCTGTTTTTT	CASSETGVTGELFF
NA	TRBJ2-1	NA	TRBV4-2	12	TGTGCCAGCAGCCAAGCCTCCAGAGGGCAGTTCTTC	CASSQASRGQFF
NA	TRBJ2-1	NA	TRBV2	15	TGTGCCAGCAGTGAAGCGCTCGGTGGGGGTATGGAGCAGTTCTTC	CASSEALGGGMEQFF
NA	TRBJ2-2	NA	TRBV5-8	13	TGTGCCAGCGCAGTCTTGAACACCGGGGAGCTGTTTTTT	CASAVLNTGELFF
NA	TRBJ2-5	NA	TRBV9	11	TGTGCCAGCGCCCGGGGGGAGACCCAGTACTTC	CASARGETQYF
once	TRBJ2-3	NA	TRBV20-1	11	TGCAGTGCCGATGGAGGGGATACGCAGTATTTT	CSADGGDTQYF
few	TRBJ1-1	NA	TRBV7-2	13	TGTGCCAGCAGCTTTGACCCTCTCGCTGAAGCTTTCTTT	CASSFDPLAEAFF
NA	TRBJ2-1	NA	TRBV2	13	TGTGCCAGCAGGGGGCAGGGTGGGAATGAGCAGTTCTTC	CASRGQGGNEQFF
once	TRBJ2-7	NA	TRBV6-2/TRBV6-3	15	TGTGCCAGCAGCCGGATTTCGACTAGTCGCTACGAGCAGTACTTC	CASSRISTSRYEQYF
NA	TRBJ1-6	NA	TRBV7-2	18	TGTGCCAGCAGCTTTTCTAGACAAAGGGTTTCCTATAATTCACCCCTCCACTTT	CASSFSRQRVSYNSPLHF
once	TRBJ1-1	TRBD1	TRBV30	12	TGTGCCCGGGACAGGGTGAACACTGAAGCTTTCTTT	CARDRVNTEAFF
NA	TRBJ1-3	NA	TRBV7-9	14	TGTGCTCTCCACAGTTCCCCCTCTGGAAACACCATATATTTT	CALHSSPSGNTIYF
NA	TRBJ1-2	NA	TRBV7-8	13	TGTGCCAGCAGCCAACCAGGGAATCGTGGCTACACCTTC	CASSQPGNRGYTF
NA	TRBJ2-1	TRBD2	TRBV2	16	TGTGCCAGCAGTGAAGGGGGACTAGCGGATTACAATGAGCAGTTCTTC	CASSEGGLADYNEQFF
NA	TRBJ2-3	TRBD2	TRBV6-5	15	TGTGCCAGCAGCTTGACTAGCGGTAGCACAGATACGCAGTATTTT	CASSLTSGSTDTQYF
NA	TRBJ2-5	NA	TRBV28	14	TGTGCCAGCAGTTTATTGGGTCGGGGGGAGACCCAGTACTTC	CASSLLGRGETQYF
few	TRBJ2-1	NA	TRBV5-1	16	TGCGCCAGCAGCTTGGAGGGACCGAGCTCCTACAATGAGCAGTTCTTC	CASSLEGPSSYNEQFF
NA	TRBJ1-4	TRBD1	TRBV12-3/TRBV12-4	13	TGTGCCAGCAGGGGGACAGGAGGGGAAAAACTGTTTTTT	CASRGTGGEKLFF
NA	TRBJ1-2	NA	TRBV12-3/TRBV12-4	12	TGTGCCAGCGGAATATCGAGCTATGGCTACACCTTC	CASGISSYGYTF
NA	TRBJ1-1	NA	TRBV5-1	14	TGCGCCAGCAGCACTACAGGGTTGGACACTGAAGCTTTCTTT	CASSTTGLDTEAFF
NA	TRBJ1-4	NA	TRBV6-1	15	TGTGCCAGCAGTGAAGCGCTGGGGGCTAATGAAAAACTGTTTTTT	CASSEALGANEKLFF
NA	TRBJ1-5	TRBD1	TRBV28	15	TGTGCCAGCAGTTTGCCAGGGGGTAGCAATCAGCCCCAGCATTTT	CASSLPGGSNQPQHF
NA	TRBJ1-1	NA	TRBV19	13	TGTGCCAGTAGTGCACAGGGAAACACTGAAGCTTTCTTT	CASSAQGNTEAFF
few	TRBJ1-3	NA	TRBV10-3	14	TGTGCCATCAGTGAGGAAGCCTCTACTGACACCATATATTTT	CAISEEASTDTIYF
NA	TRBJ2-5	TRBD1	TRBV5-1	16	TGCGCCAGCAGCTTGGAGGCAGGGGGAAATAGAGAGACCCAGTACTTC	CASSLEAGGNRETQYF
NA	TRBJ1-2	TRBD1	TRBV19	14	TGTGCCAGTAGCCCCCGGACAGGGGGCTATGGCTACACCTTC	CASSPRTGGYGYTF
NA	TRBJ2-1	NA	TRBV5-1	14	TGCGCCAGCAGCTTAGGGCAGGCTTCCGATGAGCAGTTCTTC	CASSLGQASDEQFF
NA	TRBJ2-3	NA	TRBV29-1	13	TGCAGCGTTACGCGACAGTCCACAGATACGCAGTATTTT	CSVTRQSTDTQYF
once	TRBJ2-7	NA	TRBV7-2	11	TGTGCCAGCAGCTTCTTAGACGAGCAGTACTTC	CASSFLDEQYF
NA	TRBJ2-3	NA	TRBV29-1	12	TGCAGCGTTGAAGAGAACGGAGATACGCAGTATTTT	CSVEENGDTQYF
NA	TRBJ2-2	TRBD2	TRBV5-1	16	TGCGCCAGCAGCTTGGGAGCGGGGGGTAACACCGGGGAGCTGTTTTTT	CASSLGAGGNTGELFF
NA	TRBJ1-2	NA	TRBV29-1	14	TGCAGCGTTGGAATGGGGGGTGGGATGGATGGCTACACCTTC	CSVGMGGGMDGYTF
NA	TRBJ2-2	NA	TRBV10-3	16	TGTGCCATCAGTGAACCCCAATTCTCCTCAACCGGGGAGCTGTTTTTT	CAISEPQFSSTGELFF
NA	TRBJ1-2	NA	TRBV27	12	TGTGCGAGCGGGGGGGCTGCCTATGGCTACACCTTC	CASGGAAYGYTF